These 24 T cell receptor beta chains were all obtained from the same sample, sequenced in a study of T cell repertoires in cytomegalovirus infection. TCRdb itself ran the reads through MiXCR, one entry per CDR3 protein. The sample consists of approximately 500,000 distinct CDR3 sequences, around 11% of them appearing once. Sequenced sample: PBMCs. The receptor source for this set is a human donor in good health (CMV status not recorded). Some clones in this sample may be carry-over from other donors' samples.

This clonotype has more than one count but fewer than ten. The J gene is TRBJ2-3, the V gene TRBV20-1; 11 nucleotides line up with TRBD2. There are 14 residues in the CDR3. The ends lost 6 bases at V and 5 bases at J; junction bases unmatched: 7. Per germline, CDR1 DFQATT and CDR2 SNEGSKA (reference sequence). This chain's CDR3 is CSAGTSGRGDTQYF. The CDR3, as DNA: TGCAGTGCCGGTACTAGCGGGAGAGGAGATACGCAGTATTTT.

This clonotype was seen repeatedly, ten times or more. This rearrangement joins TRBV7-3 to TRBJ1-5; 8 nucleotides align to TRBD1. V lost 5 bases and J lost 0; bases outside the gene matches: 3. This CDR3 has 15 amino acids. Germline V CDR1 and CDR2: SGHTA, FQGTGA. CDR3 coding DNA: TGTGCCAGCAGCCTGACAGGGGATAGCAATCAGCCCCAGCATTTT. Protein: CASSLTGDSNQPQHF.

This clonotype was found many times. CDR3 region: CASSLMPRGETEAFF. In DNA, the CDR3 is TGCGCCAGCAGCTTGATGCCCAGGGGGGAAACTGAAGCTTTCTTT. This sequence joins TRBV5-1 and TRBJ1-1, with TRBD1 matching over 7 bases. Germline-derived CDR1 and CDR2 are SGHRS and YFSETQ. Trimming cost V 1 base and J 5 bases; bases outside gene matches: 8. The CDR3 consists of 15 residues.

In its sample, this clonotype was seen many times. This rearrangement joins TRBV6-1 to TRBJ2-7, with 7 bases identical to TRBD2. The germline CDR1 and CDR2 sequences are MNHNS and SASEGT. With V trimmed by 6 bases and J by 2 bases, 13 bases remained unmatched. The CDR3 is 16 residues long. The CDR3 DNA is TGTGCCAGCAGCCGTAGCCGGACGGGACTACCCTACGAGCAGTACTTC. It is translated as CASSRSRTGLPYEQYF.

V is TRBV11-2 and J is TRBJ2-5, with 7 nucleotides matching TRBD1. V lost 5 bases and J lost 5; bases outside the gene matches: 8. The CDR3 is 14 residues long. Germline V gene lookup returns CDR1 SGHAT and CDR2 FQNNGV. CDR3 nucleotide sequence: TGTGCCAGCAGCACTTACAGGGGAGACGAGACCCAGTACTTC. Translated, it gives CASSTYRGDETQYF.

This clonotype was detected ten times or more. The genes are TRBV6-1 and TRBJ2-7, with TRBD2 matching over 14 bases. The CDR3 has 16 residues. Germline V gene sequence: CDR1 MNHNS, CDR2 SASEGT. V was pared by 7 bases and J by 1 base, with 6 bases of the junction left unmatched. The CDR3 loop reads CASIFGLAGGSYEQYF. As DNA, the CDR3 is TGTGCCAGCATCTTCGGACTAGCGGGAGGTTCCTACGAGCAGTACTTC.

The chain carries TRBV20-1 and TRBJ2-1; 10 positions match TRBD2. Germline CDR1 reads DFQATT; CDR2 reads SNEGSKA (reference sequence). The CDR3 covers 11 residues. The CDR3 loop is CRAGGGNEQFF. CDR3 DNA: TGCAGAGCGGGAGGGGGCAATGAGCAGTTCTTC.

CDR3 sequence reads: CASSKGGNQPQHF. CDR3 coding DNA: TGTGCCAGCAGCAAAGGGGGAAATCAGCCCCAGCATTTT. The rearrangement links TRBV9 to TRBJ1-5, with D tentatively TRBD1 (6 bases). Germline V gene lookup returns CDR1 SGDLS and CDR2 YYNGEE. Trimming removed 4 bases from V and 4 bases from J, with 9 bases in between. The CDR3 is made up of 13 amino acids.

The J gene is TRBJ1-5, the V gene TRBV6-5; D is undetermined. The CDR3 loop spans 16 amino acids. Trimming left V 8 bases short and J 0 bases short, with 17 bases between. Germline CDR1 MNHEY, CDR2 SVGAGI. The CDR3 coding sequence is TGTGCCAGCCGCCCGGAGGCCGCCCATAGCAATCAGCCCCAGCATTTT. Translating it yields CASRPEAAHSNQPQHF.

Many counts were recorded for this clonotype. The chain uses TRBV10-3 and TRBJ1-2, with D possibly matching TRBD1 (6 bases). V gave up 8 bases and J gave up 2 bases, with 9 bases separating them. CDR3 length: 12 residues. Germline values: CDR1 ENHRY, CDR2 SYGVKD. CDR3: CAIGGQNYGYTF. DNA of the CDR3: TGTGCCATCGGCGGACAGAACTATGGCTACACCTTC.

The sample holds many counts of this clonotype. The genes are TRBV7-3 and TRBJ2-5; the match to TRBD1 covers 7 bases. V dropped 4 bases and J dropped 7; count of bases not matched to a gene: 6. Germline assignment: CDR1 SGHTA and CDR2 FQGTGA. This CDR3 comprises 13 residues. The CDR3 reads CASSSEPGGTQYF. The CDR3 DNA sequence: TGTGCCAGCAGCTCGGAACCAGGGGGGACCCAGTACTTC.

This clonotype was seen many times. The gene calls are TRBV27 and TRBJ1-1; 8 nucleotides line up with TRBD1. Germline CDR1 reads MNHEY; CDR2 reads SMNVEV (reference sequence). Losses at the gene ends were 6 bases for V and 1 base for J; bases not matched to a gene: 10. The CDR3 contains 16 residues. This CDR3 reads CASSAGTGKGNTEAFF. CDR3 in DNA: TGTGCCAGCAGCGCCGGGACAGGAAAGGGGAACACTGAAGCTTTCTTT.

The sample holds a few counts of this clonotype. The J gene is TRBJ2-5, the V gene TRBV29-1, with 8 bases that match TRBD1. Trimming cost V 4 bases and J 5 bases; bases outside gene matches: 3. This CDR3 region has 12 residues. Germline V gene sequence: CDR1 SQVTM, CDR2 ANQGSEA. CDR3: CSVAGGRETQYF. The CDR3 nucleotides read TGCAGCGTTGCAGGGGGCCGGGAGACCCAGTACTTC.

At least ten counts were recorded for this clonotype. The chain couples TRBV4-1 to TRBJ1-2; no clear D gene. Deletions cut 3 bases from V and 4 bases from J, with 15 bases between. CDR1 is MGHRA and CDR2 is YSYEKL in the germline V gene. The CDR3 extends over 15 amino acids. CDR3 protein: CASSHKETDFYGYTF. In DNA, the CDR3 is TGCGCCAGCAGCCATAAAGAGACGGATTTCTATGGCTACACCTTC.

This clonotype was seen only a few times. CDR3: CASSSLNRGGELFF. The CDR3 bases are TGTGCCAGCAGTTCCCTAAACAGGGGCGGGGAGCTGTTTTTT. The chain recombines TRBV6-6 with TRBJ2-2; 7 nucleotides align to TRBD1. V dropped 4 bases and J dropped 7; count of bases not matched to a gene: 6. The germline V gene has CDR1 MNHNY and CDR2 SVGAGI (reference sequence). The CDR3 is 14 residues long.

This clonotype has a handful of counts. The chain has TRBV7-9 and TRBJ1-6; perhaps TRBD1 as D (6 bases). This CDR3 has 15 residues. Trimming pared 4 bases from V and 5 bases from J, leaving 12 bases between. Germline V lookup: CDR1 SEHNR, CDR2 FQNEAQ (reference sequence). The CDR3 DNA follows: TGTGCCAGCAGCTCAGAACAGGGAAATAATTCACCCCTCCACTTT. This gives the protein CASSSEQGNNSPLHF.

Comments on this clonotype: Lacking the conserved final phenylalanine or tryptophan, this CDR3 likely reflects a read error. The V gene is TRBV4-1, the J gene TRBJ2-6, with unresolved D. The CDR3 extends over 15 amino acids. From germline, CDR1 is MGHRA and CDR2 YSYEKL. This CDR3 is CASSRGETGANVLTY. The CDR3 bases are TGTGCCAGCAGCCGTGGGGAAACTGGGGCCAACGTCCTGACTTAC.

This clonotype was counted ten times or more. This rearrangement joins TRBV7-8 to TRBJ1-2, with D uncertain. This CDR3 region has 15 residues. V was trimmed by 4 bases and J by 8 bases, leaving 20 bases between them. Germline-derived CDR1 and CDR2 are SGHVS and FQNEAQ. In nucleotides, the CDR3 is TGTGCCAGCAGCTCGTATTCTGGGTTCCTGGGAGGCTACACCTTC. Translated, it gives CASSSYSGFLGGYTF.

This clonotype has more than one count but fewer than ten. The V gene is TRBV6-4, the J gene TRBJ2-1, with 7 bases aligning to TRBD2. The ends lost 0 bases at V and 6 bases at J; junction bases unmatched: 5. The CDR3 is 15 residues long. The germline gives CDR1 MRHNA, CDR2 SNTAGT. CDR3 coding DNA: TGTGCCAGCAGTGACTCTGCGGGAGCCGGCAATGAGCAGTTCTTC. Residues: CASSDSAGAGNEQFF.

This clonotype was seen ten or more times. CDR3 in DNA: TGTGCCAGCAGCCCGGACCCGGGAACTGAAGCTTTCTTT. It yields the protein CASSPDPGTEAFF. The chain links TRBV7-2 to TRBJ1-1; D ambiguous. V was clipped by 5 bases and J by 5 bases, with 12 bases between them. CDR3 length equals 13 residues. Germline V gives CDR1 SGHTA, CDR2 FQGNSA.

The rearrangement uses TRBV30 and TRBJ2-5; 7 nucleotides align to TRBD1. V gave up 4 bases and J gave up 5 bases; unmatched junction bases: 7. The V gene's germline CDR1 is GTSNPN and CDR2 SVGIG (reference sequence). The CDR3 loop spans 13 amino acids. The CDR3 coding sequence is TGTGCCTGGACCAAGACAGGGCGGGAGACCCAGTACTTC. It codes for CAWTKTGRETQYF.

The rearrangement links TRBV5-1 to TRBJ1-6; D is unclear. The germline V gene encodes CDR1 SGHRS and CDR2 YFSETQ. The length of the CDR3 is 13 residues. V shed 4 bases and J shed 9 bases, with 11 bases lying between them. CDR3 in DNA: TGCGCCAGCAGCCCAGGTTGGGGTTCACCCCTCCACTTT. Translating gives CASSPGWGSPLHF. Complete variable domain (other parts from reference TRBV5-1 and TRBJ1-6): KAGVTQTPRYLIKTRGQQVTLSCSPISGHRSVSWYQQTPGQGLQFLFEYFSETQRNKGNFPGRFSGRQFSNSRSEMNVSTLELGDSALYLCASSPGWGSPLHFGNGTRLTVT.

In its sample, this clonotype was seen many times. The chain joins TRBV6-5 to TRBJ2-3; 14 bases fit TRBD2. CDR3 length equals 16 residues. Trimming removed 5 bases from V and 6 bases from J; junction bases left unmatched: 7. The V gene's germline CDR1 is MNHEY and CDR2 SVGAGI. CDR3 nucleotide sequence: TGTGCCAGCAGTGGGGGACTAGCGGGAGACCCCGATACGCAGTATTTT. This sequence encodes CASSGGLAGDPDTQYF.

Regarding this clonotype: Possible read error: a much larger clone is one base away. The rearrangement links TRBV10-3 to TRBJ1-1, with 7 bases matching TRBD1. The germline gives CDR1 ENHRY, CDR2 SYGVKD. CDR3 length equals 16 residues. Trimming removed 4 bases from V and 4 bases from J; junction bases left unmatched: 12. This CDR3 is CAISGKGGGASTEAFF. Written as DNA, the CDR3 is TGTGCCATCAGTGGCAAGGGAGGGGGCGCGAGCACTGAAGCTTTCTTT.